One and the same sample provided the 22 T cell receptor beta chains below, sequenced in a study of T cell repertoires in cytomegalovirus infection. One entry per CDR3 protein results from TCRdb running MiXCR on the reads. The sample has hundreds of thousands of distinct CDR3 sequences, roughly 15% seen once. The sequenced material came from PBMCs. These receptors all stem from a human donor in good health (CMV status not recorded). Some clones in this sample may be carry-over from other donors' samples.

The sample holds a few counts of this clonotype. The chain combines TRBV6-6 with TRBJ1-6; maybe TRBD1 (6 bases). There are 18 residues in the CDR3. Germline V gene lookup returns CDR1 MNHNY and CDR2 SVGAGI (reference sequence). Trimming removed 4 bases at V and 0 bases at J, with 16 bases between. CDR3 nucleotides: TGTGCCAGCAGTTTCCTACAGGGAATCCGCTCCTATAATTCACCCCTCCACTTT. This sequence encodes CASSFLQGIRSYNSPLHF.

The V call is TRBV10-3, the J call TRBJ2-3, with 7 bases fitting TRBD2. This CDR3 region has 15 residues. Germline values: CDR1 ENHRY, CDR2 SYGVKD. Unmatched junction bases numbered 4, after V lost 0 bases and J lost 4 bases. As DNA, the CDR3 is TGTGCCATCAGTGAGTCGGACGGACTAGCAGATACGCAGTATTTT. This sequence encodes CAISESDGLADTQYF.

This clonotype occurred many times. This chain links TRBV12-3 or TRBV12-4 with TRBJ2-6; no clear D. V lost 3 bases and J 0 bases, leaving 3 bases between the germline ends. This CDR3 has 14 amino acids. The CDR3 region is CASSFLSGANVLTF. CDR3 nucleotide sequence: TGTGCCAGCAGTTTCCTCTCTGGGGCCAACGTCCTGACTTTC.

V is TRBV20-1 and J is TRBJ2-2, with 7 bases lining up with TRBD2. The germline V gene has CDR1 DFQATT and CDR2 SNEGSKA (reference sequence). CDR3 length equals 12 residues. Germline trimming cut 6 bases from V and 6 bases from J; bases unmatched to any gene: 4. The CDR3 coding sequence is TGCAGTGCGGGAGGGACTCCCGGGGAGCTGTTTTTT. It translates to CSAGGTPGELFF.

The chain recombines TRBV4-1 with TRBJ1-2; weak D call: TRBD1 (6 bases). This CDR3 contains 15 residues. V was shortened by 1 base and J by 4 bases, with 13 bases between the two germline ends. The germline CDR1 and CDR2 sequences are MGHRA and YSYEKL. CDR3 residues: CASSQAGTGSYGYTF. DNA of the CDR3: TGCGCCAGCAGCCAAGCGGGTACAGGGAGCTATGGCTACACCTTC.

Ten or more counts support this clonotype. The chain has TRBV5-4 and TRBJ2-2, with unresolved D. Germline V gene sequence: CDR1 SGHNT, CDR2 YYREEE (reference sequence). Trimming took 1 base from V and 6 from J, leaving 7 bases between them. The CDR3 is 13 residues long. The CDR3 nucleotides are TGTGCCAGCAGCTTGAGTTCGGCCGGGGAGCTGTTTTTT. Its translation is CASSLSSAGELFF. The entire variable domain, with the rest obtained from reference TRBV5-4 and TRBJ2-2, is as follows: ETGVTQSPTHLIKTRGQQVTLRCSSQSGHNTVSWYQQALGQGPQFIFQYYREEENGRGNFPPRFSGLQFPNYSSELNVNALELDDSALYLCASSLSSAGELFFGEGSRLTVL.

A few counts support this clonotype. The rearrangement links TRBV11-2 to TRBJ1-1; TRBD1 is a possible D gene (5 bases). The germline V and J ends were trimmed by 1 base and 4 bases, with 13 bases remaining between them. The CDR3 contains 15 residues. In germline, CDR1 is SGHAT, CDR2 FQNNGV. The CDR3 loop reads CASSLVGGDTTEAFF. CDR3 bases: TGTGCCAGCAGCTTAGTTGGGGGGGATACCACTGAAGCTTTCTTT.

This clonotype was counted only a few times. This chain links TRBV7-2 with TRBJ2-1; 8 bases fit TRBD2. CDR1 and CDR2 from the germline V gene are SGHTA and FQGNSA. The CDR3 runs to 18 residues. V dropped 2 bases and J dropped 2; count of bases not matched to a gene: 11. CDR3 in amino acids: CASSLPSGGAPAYNEQFF. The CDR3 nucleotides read TGTGCCAGCAGCTTACCTTCCGGGGGGGCTCCAGCCTACAATGAGCAGTTCTTC.

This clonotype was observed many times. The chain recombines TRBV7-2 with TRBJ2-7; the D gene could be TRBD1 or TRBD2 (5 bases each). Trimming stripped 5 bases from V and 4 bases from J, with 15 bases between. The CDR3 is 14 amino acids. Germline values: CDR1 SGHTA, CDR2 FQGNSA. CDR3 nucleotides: TGTGCCAGCAGCCAGGGACCGTCTGGGTACGAGCAGTACTTC. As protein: CASSQGPSGYEQYF. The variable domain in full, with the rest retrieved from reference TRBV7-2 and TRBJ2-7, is GAGVSQSPSNKVTEKGKDVELRCDPISGHTALYWYRQSLGQGLEFLIYFQGNSAPDKSGLPSDRFSAERTGGSVSTLTIQRTQQEDSAVYLCASSQGPSGYEQYFGPGTRLTVT.

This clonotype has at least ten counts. The CDR3 sequence: CASSFRPSGDYEQYF. CDR3 DNA sequence: TGTGCCAGCAGTTTCCGCCCCTCAGGGGACTACGAGCAGTACTTC. V usage is TRBV6-6 and J usage is TRBJ2-7; D may be TRBD1 (6 bases). This CDR3 comprises 15 residues. CDR1 MNHNY and CDR2 SVGAGI come from the germline V gene (reference sequence). V was shortened by 4 bases and J by 3 bases, with 16 bases between the two germline ends.

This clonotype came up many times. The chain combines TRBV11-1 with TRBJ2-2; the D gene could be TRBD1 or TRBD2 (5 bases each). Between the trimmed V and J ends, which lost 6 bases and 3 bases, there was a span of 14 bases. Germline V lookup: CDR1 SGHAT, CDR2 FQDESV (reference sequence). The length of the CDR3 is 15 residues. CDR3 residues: CASRLTGTDTGELFF. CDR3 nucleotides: TGTGCCAGCAGGCTAACGGGGACGGACACCGGGGAGCTGTTTTTT.

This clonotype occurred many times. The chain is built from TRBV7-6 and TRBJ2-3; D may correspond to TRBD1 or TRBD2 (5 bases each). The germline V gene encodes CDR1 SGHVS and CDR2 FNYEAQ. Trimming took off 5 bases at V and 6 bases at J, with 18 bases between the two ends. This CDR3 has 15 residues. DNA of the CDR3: TGTGCCAGCAGCCAAACCGGGGCCTCACAGGATACGCAGTATTTT. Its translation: CASSQTGASQDTQYF.

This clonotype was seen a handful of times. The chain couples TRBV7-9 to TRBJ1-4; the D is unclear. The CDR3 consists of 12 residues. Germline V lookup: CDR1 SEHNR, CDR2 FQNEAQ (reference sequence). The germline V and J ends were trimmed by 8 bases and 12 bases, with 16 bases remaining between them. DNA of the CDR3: TGTGCCAGCCGATACCTAGGAGGAGAACTGTTTTTT. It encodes CASRYLGGELFF.

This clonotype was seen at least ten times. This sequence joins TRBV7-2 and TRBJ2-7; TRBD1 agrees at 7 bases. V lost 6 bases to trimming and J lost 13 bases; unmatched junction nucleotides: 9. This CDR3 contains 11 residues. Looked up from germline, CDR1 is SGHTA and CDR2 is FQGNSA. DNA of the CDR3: TGTGCCAGCAGTGGGTCAAGGGGGCTTTACTTC. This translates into CASSGSRGLYF.

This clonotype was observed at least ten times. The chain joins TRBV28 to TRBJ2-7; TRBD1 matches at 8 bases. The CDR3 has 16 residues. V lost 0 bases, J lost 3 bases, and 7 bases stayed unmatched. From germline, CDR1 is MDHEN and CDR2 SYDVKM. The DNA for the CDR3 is TGTGCCAGCAGTTTATGGACAGGGGCTTCGCTCTACGAGCAGTACTTC. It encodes CASSLWTGASLYEQYF.

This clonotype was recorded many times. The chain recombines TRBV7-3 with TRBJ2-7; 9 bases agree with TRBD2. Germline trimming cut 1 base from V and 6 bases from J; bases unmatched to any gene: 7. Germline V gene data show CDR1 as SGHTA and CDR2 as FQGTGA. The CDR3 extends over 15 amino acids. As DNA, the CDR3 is TGTGCCAGCAGCTTAATCGGCGGGGGGGACCTCGAGCAGTACTTC. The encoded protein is CASSLIGGGDLEQYF.

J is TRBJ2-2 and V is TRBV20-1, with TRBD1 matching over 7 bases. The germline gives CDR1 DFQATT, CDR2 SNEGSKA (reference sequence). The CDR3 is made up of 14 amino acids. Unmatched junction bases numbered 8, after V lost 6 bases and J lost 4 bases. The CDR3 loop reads CSAIRQGVTGELFF. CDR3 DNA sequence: TGCAGTGCAATACGACAGGGAGTCACCGGGGAGCTGTTTTTT.

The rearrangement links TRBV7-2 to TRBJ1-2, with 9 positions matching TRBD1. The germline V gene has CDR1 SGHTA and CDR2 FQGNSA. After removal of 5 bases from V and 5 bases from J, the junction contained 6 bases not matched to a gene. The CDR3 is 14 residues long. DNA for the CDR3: TGTGCCAGCAGCCCTGGACAGGGGCTGTATGGCTACACCTTC. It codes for CASSPGQGLYGYTF.

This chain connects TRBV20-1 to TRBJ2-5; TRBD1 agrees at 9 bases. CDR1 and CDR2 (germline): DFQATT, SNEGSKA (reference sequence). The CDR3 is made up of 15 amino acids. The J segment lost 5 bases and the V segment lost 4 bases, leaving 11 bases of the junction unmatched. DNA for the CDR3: TGCAGTGCTACTACCGGGACAGGGAGTTTGGAGACCCAGTACTTC. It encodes CSATTGTGSLETQYF.

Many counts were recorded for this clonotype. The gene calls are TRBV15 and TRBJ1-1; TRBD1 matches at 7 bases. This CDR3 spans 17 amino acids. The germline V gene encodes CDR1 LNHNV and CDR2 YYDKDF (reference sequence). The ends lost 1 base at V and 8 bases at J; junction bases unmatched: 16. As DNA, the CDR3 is TGTGCCACCAGCAGAGGAACCGGGACAGCAGAACAGGGAGAAGCTTTCTTT. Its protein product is CATSRGTGTAEQGEAFF.

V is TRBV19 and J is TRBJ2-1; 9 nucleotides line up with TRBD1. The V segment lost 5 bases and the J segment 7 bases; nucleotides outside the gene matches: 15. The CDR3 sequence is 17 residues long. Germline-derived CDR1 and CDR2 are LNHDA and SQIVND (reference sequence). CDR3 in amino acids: CASSEAPPGQGRNEQFF. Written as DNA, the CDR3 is TGTGCCAGTAGTGAGGCCCCCCCGGGACAGGGTCGAAATGAGCAGTTCTTC.

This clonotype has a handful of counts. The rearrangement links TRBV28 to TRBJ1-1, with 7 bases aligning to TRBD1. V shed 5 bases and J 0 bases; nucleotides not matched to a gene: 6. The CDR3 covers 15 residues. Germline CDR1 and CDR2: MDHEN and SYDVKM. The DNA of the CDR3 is TGTGCCAGCAGTCCGCCAGGGGGGATGAACACTGAAGCTTTCTTT. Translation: CASSPPGGMNTEAFF.